This TCR beta chain was sequenced during a study of cytomegalovirus exposure and HLA in healthy donors. The CDR3 is 15 amino acids. The V end lost 7 bases, the J end lost 1 base, and 16 bases lay between the germline ends. Germline-derived CDR1 and CDR2 are SNHLY and FYNNEI. Study outcomes and limitations: Later analysis suggested most CMV-associated TCR beta chains were HLA-restricted. In a later analysis, a genetic analysis reported fewer productive-TCR N-insertions in an Asian-associated ancestry cluster than the cohort average. Reports described diagnosis of cytomegalovirus status by the classifier as highly specific and sensitive. In a later analysis, at a false discovery rate of 0.05, over 15,000 TCR beta sequences were associated with HLA alleles.

Of note for this clone: Its antigen is not known.

Primers for the PCR totalled 60 Vbeta and 13 Jbeta. The table came from immunoSEQ multiplex PCR; TCRdb's copy has only in-frame clones and leaves some out. Here the sample spans approximately 120,000 clones, about 85% being singletons. This clonotype was obtained from a woman aged 25 to 39 in good health and CMV-seropositive. The material sequenced was PBMCs. V is TRBV2 and J is TRBJ2-5; maybe TRBD2 (6 bases). CDR3 amino acids: CASKGLEGFQETQYF. CDR3 DNA: TGTGCCAGCAAGGGGCTGGAGGGATTCCAAGAGACCCAGTACTTC.